The 27 T cell receptor beta chains in this list originate from one sample, sequenced in a study of cytomegalovirus exposure and HLA in healthy donors. The study ran its PCR with 60 Vbeta and 13 Jbeta primers. Generated by immunoSEQ multiplex PCR, the TCRdb table keeps only in-frame clones and is missing some. The data contain hundreds of thousands of clones, approximately 82% of them seen just once; the ten biggest clones take up roughly 0.62%. Sequences were obtained from PBMCs. These receptors were collected from a man aged 18-30 years in good health and CMV-seronegative.

The chain carries TRBV25-1 and TRBJ2-2, with 7 bases matching TRBD2. Germline V gene data show CDR1 as MGHDK and CDR2 as SYGVNS. V trimming: 3 bases; J trimming: 2 bases; junction bases outside the gene matches: 12. The CDR3 contains 18 residues. CDR3 amino acids: CASSDSWEAGINTGELFF. The DNA of the CDR3 is TGTGCCAGCAGTGACTCTTGGGAAGCGGGGATTAACACCGGGGAGCTGTTTTTT.

This clone was seen more than once but under ten times. This sequence joins TRBV9 and TRBJ2-3, with D hard to call. CDR3 size: 12 residues. Trimming took off 4 bases at V and 4 bases at J, with 7 bases between the two ends. Looked up from germline, CDR1 is SGDLS and CDR2 is YYNGEE. The chain's CDR3 is CASSFLSDTQYF. The CDR3, as DNA: TGTGCCAGCAGCTTCCTTTCAGATACGCAGTATTTT. The full variable domain, its missing parts supplied by reference TRBV9 and TRBJ2-3, is DSGVTQTPKHLITATGQRVTLRCSPRSGDLSVYWYQQSLDQGLQFLIQYYNGEERAKGNILERFSAQQFPDLHSELNLSSLELGDSALYFCASSFLSDTQYFGPGTRLTVL.

The chain joins TRBV29-1 to TRBJ2-1, with a possible D match to TRBD2 (6 bases). CDR1 and CDR2 (germline): SQVTM, ANQGSEA. The CDR3 extends over 14 amino acids. V was cut by 2 bases and J by 3 bases, with 11 bases left in between. The CDR3 is CSVELGGGYNEQFF. DNA of the CDR3: TGCAGCGTTGAACTGGGAGGCGGCTACAATGAGCAGTTCTTC.

The rearrangement joins TRBV5-6 to TRBJ2-5; D uncertain. With 0 bases removed from V and 2 bases from J, the gap between germline ends came to 5 bases. This CDR3 is built from 13 residues. Germline CDR1 is SGHDT and CDR2 is YYEEEE. CDR3 region: CASSLDLQETQYF. The DNA of the CDR3 is TGTGCCAGCAGCTTGGACTTACAAGAGACCCAGTACTTC. Based on the CDR3 plus reference TRBV5-6 and TRBJ2-5, the full variable domain is DAGVTQSPTHLIKTRGQQVTLRCSPKSGHDTVSWYQQALGQGPQFIFQYYEEEERQRGNFPDRFSGHQFPNYSSELNVNALLLGDSALYLCASSLDLQETQYFGPGTRLLVL.

The chain links TRBV27 to TRBJ1-4; no reliable D call. The V end lost 0 bases, the J end lost 8 bases, and 4 bases lay between the germline ends. The germline V gene has CDR1 MNHEY and CDR2 SMNVEV (reference sequence). The CDR3 length is 12 residues. The CDR3 coding sequence is TGTGCCAGCAGTTTATCTCGGGAAAAACTGTTTTTT. Translation: CASSLSREKLFF.

This chain uses TRBV6-5 with TRBJ1-5, with TRBD1 matching over 7 bases. The germline V gene has CDR1 MNHEY and CDR2 SVGAGI. The CDR3 covers 14 residues. The ends lost 6 bases at V and 3 bases at J; junction bases unmatched: 5. The CDR3 is CASSQTGINQPQHF. For the CDR3, the DNA is TGTGCCAGCAGCCAGACAGGGATCAATCAGCCCCAGCATTTT.

The CDR3 DNA reads as TGTGCCAGCAGCTTGTTGTGGGAGGGCCTTGAAGATACGCAGTATTTT. Protein: CASSLLWEGLEDTQYF. The rearrangement joins TRBV5-5 to TRBJ2-3; 7 bases fit TRBD2. V dropped 1 base and J dropped 5; count of bases not matched to a gene: 10. Germline CDR1 reads SGHKS; CDR2 reads YYEKEE (reference sequence). The length of the CDR3 is 16 residues. The variable domain in full, with the rest retrieved from reference TRBV5-5 and TRBJ2-3, is DAGVTQSPTHLIKTRGQQVTLRCSPISGHKSVSWYQQVLGQGPQFIFQYYEKEERGRGNFPDRFSARQFPNYSSELNVNALLLGDSALYLCASSLLWEGLEDTQYFGPGTRLTVL.

DNA for the CDR3: TGTGCCAGCAGTTCTGGGAGGTCGTCGGCCTACGAGCAGTACTTC. Amino acids: CASSSGRSSAYEQYF. The rearrangement uses TRBV27 and TRBJ2-5; maybe TRBD2 (6 bases). The DNA end is more similar to TRBJ2-7, so the J call may be wrong. The CDR3 is 15 amino acids. The germline V gene encodes CDR1 MNHEY and CDR2 SMNVEV (reference sequence).

This sequence joins TRBV25-1 and TRBJ1-1; no definite D call. The CDR3 has 14 amino acids. Germline V lookup: CDR1 MGHDK, CDR2 SYGVNS. V was clipped by 7 bases and J by 6 bases, with 18 bases between them. CDR3 nucleotide sequence: TGTGCCAGCATGGTCGCGGGTTTGGTGGCTGAAGCTTTCTTT. It translates to CASMVAGLVAEAFF.

The chain recombines TRBV6-5 with TRBJ2-4; 10 nucleotides align to TRBD2. The CDR3 spans 15 residues. J gave up 0 bases and V 8 bases, and 4 bases lay outside the gene matches. CDR1 is MNHEY and CDR2 is SVGAGI in the germline V gene. The DNA for the CDR3 is TGTGCCAGCCAGGCTAGCGGGGGAGCCAAAAACATTCAGTACTTC. Translated: CASQASGGAKNIQYF.

V is TRBV2 and J is TRBJ2-5; 11 bases align to TRBD1. Per germline, CDR1 SNHLY and CDR2 FYNNEI. V shed 3 bases and J 5 bases; nucleotides not matched to a gene: 5. CDR3 length: 15 amino acids. The CDR3 DNA reads as TGTGCCAGCAGTGATGGGACAGGGGGTTTGGAGACCCAGTACTTC. Translated: CASSDGTGGLETQYF.

The chain combines TRBV27 with TRBJ1-4; tentative D call: TRBD1 (5 bases). Trimming stripped 2 bases from V and 0 bases from J, with 7 bases between. Germline-derived CDR1 and CDR2 are MNHEY and SMNVEV (reference sequence). The CDR3 is made up of 15 amino acids. CDR3 residues: CASSLQGSTNEKLFF. The CDR3 coding sequence is TGTGCCAGCAGTTTACAGGGATCAACTAATGAAAAACTGTTTTTT.

This clone was seen only a few times. The gene calls are TRBV10-3 and TRBJ2-1, with TRBD2 matching 12 bases. This CDR3 region has 15 residues. With V trimmed by 0 bases and J by 7 bases, 1 base remained unmatched. Germline V lookup: CDR1 ENHRY, CDR2 SYGVKD. The CDR3 coding sequence is TGTGCCATCAGTGAGTCAACTAGCGGGAGGAATGAGCAGTTCTTC. This gives the protein CAISESTSGRNEQFF.

This clone has a single count. The rearrangement links TRBV7-8 to TRBJ2-3; 8 positions match TRBD1. Germline assignment: CDR1 SGHVS and CDR2 FQNEAQ. CDR3 length: 14 amino acids. The junction had 3 bases not matched to a gene; V was cut back by 3 bases and J by 4 bases. CDR3: CASSLNRGADTQYF. The CDR3 DNA is TGTGCCAGCAGCTTGAACAGGGGGGCAGATACGCAGTATTTT.

The chain recombines TRBV28 with TRBJ2-5; TRBD2 matches at 10 bases. The closer fit of TRBJ2-7 to the DNA end suggests the J call may be wrong. There are 15 residues in the CDR3. Germline V gene lookup returns CDR1 MDHEN and CDR2 SYDVKM. The chain's CDR3 is CASSPLTSGSYEQYF. The CDR3 nucleotides read TGTGCCAGCAGTCCCTTGACTAGCGGGTCCTACGAGCAGTACTTC.

V and J are TRBV18 and TRBJ2-1; TRBD2 matches 11 bases. Germline CDR1 is KGHSH and CDR2 is LQKENI. This CDR3 is 18 amino acids long. Germline trimming cut 3 bases from V and 7 bases from J; bases unmatched to any gene: 14. CDR3 loop: CASSPPGLSGRGKNEQFF. CDR3 in DNA: TGTGCCAGCTCACCCCCTGGACTTAGCGGGAGGGGCAAAAATGAGCAGTTCTTC.

The V call is TRBV6-5, the J call TRBJ2-6, with D unclear. Germline values: CDR1 MNHEY, CDR2 SVGAGI. The CDR3 loop spans 15 amino acids. With 1 base removed from V and 2 bases from J, the gap between germline ends came to 6 bases. CDR3 region: CASSYFGAGANVLTF. For the CDR3, the DNA is TGTGCCAGCAGTTACTTCGGAGCTGGGGCCAACGTCCTGACTTTC.

The chain joins TRBV19 to TRBJ2-5, with TRBD2 matching over 12 bases. CDR1 is LNHDA, CDR2 SQIVND, per germline (reference sequence). Germline trimming cut 3 bases from V and 2 bases from J; bases unmatched to any gene: 4. CDR3 length equals 16 residues. The CDR3 reads CASSIGLAGGQETQYF. The CDR3 DNA follows: TGTGCCAGTAGTATCGGGCTAGCGGGAGGGCAAGAGACCCAGTACTTC.

The gene calls are TRBV28 and TRBJ1-1; 7 bases match TRBD1. V lost 5 bases, J lost 5 bases, and 11 bases stayed unmatched. The germline CDR1 and CDR2 sequences are MDHEN and SYDVKM. This CDR3 comprises 15 residues. The CDR3, as DNA: TGTGCCAGCAGTGGGGGCAGGGGGGTATGGACTGAAGCTTTCTTT. Amino acid sequence: CASSGGRGVWTEAFF.

This clone was seen only once. This chain uses TRBV2 with TRBJ2-7; 10 nucleotides match TRBD2. Germline CDR1 and CDR2: SNHLY and FYNNEI. CDR3 length equals 14 residues. V trimming: 4 bases; J trimming: 3 bases; junction bases outside the gene matches: 3. The CDR3 loop reads CASSASGSFYEQYF. The CDR3 DNA follows: TGTGCCAGCAGTGCTAGCGGGAGCTTCTACGAGCAGTACTTC.

The J gene is TRBJ2-2, the V gene TRBV10-3; 9 bases are shared with TRBD2. Trimming took 6 bases from V and 4 from J; bases not matched to a gene: 15. Germline CDR1 is ENHRY and CDR2 is SYGVKD. CDR3 length: 18 residues. The CDR3 DNA reads TGTGCCATCAGCCCGACTTTGGGGCGGGAGGGCGGCACCGGGGAGCTGTTTTTT. This sequence encodes CAISPTLGREGGTGELFF.

In its sample, this clone was seen a few times. The chain carries TRBV19 and TRBJ1-5, with TRBD1 matching over 10 bases. The J segment lost 6 bases and the V segment lost 4 bases, leaving 3 bases of the junction unmatched. CDR1 is LNHDA and CDR2 is SQIVND in the germline V gene (reference sequence). CDR3 size: 14 residues. The CDR3 is CASSTTGGGQPQHF. The DNA of the CDR3 is TGTGCCAGTAGTACGACAGGGGGCGGTCAGCCCCAGCATTTT.

The chain uses TRBV5-1 and TRBJ2-3, with 9 positions matching TRBD2. This CDR3 comprises 17 residues. Losses at the gene ends were 3 bases for V and 3 bases for J; bases not matched to a gene: 11. Per germline, CDR1 SGHRS and CDR2 YFSETQ. The CDR3 DNA follows: TGCGCCAGCAGCTCGGGGCTGGCGGGAGGGGGGACAGATACGCAGTATTTT. As protein: CASSSGLAGGGTDTQYF.

The chain's CDR3 is CASSDSGITDTQYF. CDR3 nucleotides: TGTGCCAGCAGTGACTCCGGGATCACAGATACGCAGTATTTT. The rearrangement uses TRBV6-1 and TRBJ2-3; perhaps TRBD2 as D (5 bases). In germline, CDR1 is MNHNS, CDR2 SASEGT. The CDR3 is 14 residues long. With 3 bases removed from V and 2 bases from J, the gap between germline ends came to 9 bases.

This chain uses TRBV30 with TRBJ2-5; weak D call: TRBD1 (5 bases). Trimming removed 1 base from V and 1 base from J, with 7 bases in between. Germline V gives CDR1 GTSNPN, CDR2 SVGIG (reference sequence). This CDR3 is 13 amino acids long. The CDR3 DNA is TGTGCCTGGAGTGGGACATCCCAAGAGACCCAGTACTTC. Encoded protein: CAWSGTSQETQYF.

V usage is TRBV25-1 and J usage is TRBJ1-6; unclear D gene. This CDR3 has 15 residues. Germline values: CDR1 MGHDK, CDR2 SYGVNS. V was shortened by 3 bases and J by 5 bases, with 11 bases between the two germline ends. The chain's CDR3 is CASSEAGSHNSPLHF. The CDR3 DNA is TGTGCCAGCAGTGAGGCGGGGAGTCATAATTCACCCCTCCACTTT.

V is TRBV10-1 and J is TRBJ2-2; 11 bases map to TRBD1. Germline CDR1 and CDR2: WNHNN and SYGVQD (reference sequence). V shed 6 bases and J 3 bases; nucleotides not matched to a gene: 3. There are 15 residues in the CDR3. The CDR3 spells CASRPGQGDTGELFF. The CDR3 DNA reads TGCGCCAGCAGACCGGGACAGGGGGACACCGGGGAGCTGTTTTTT.